This T cell receptor (beta chain) was recovered during a study of identifying expanded T cells in peripheral blood. From germline, CDR1 is LNHDA and CDR2 SQIVND (reference sequence). This CDR3 has 19 residues. Trimming shortened V by 0 bases and J by 3 bases, and 23 bases separated the two germline ends. Here immunoSEQ multiplex PCR was the method, and the copy in TCRdb shows in-frame clones only, minus some. Seen here are some 78,000 clones, roughly 84% observed once, and the top ten hold around 20%. The sequence was obtained from a person between 18 and 75 years old in good health. The sample was blood. V gene TRBV19 combines with J gene TRBJ1-2; maybe TRBD1 (5 bases). The DNA for the CDR3 is TGTGCCAGTAGTATAGATCTTGGCAGGGCCCCGCGACGAGACTATGGCTACACCTTC. Translated, it gives CASSIDLGRAPRRDYGYTF.